The next 6 T cell receptor beta chains were all read from a single sample in a study of T cell changes during pregnancy in multiple sclerosis. Clones were read by immunoSEQ multiplex PCR, and TCRdb kept only the in-frame ones, dropping some. The profile covers roughly 48,000 clones, with 95% appearing a single time and over 4.5% taken by the ten largest. Sequenced material: CD8+ T cells from peripheral blood mononuclear cells, taken in the first trimester of pregnancy. These receptors were taken from a female donor with multiple sclerosis, enrolled in a pregnancy study.

The rearrangement uses TRBV27 and TRBJ2-1, with D possibly matching TRBD1 (6 bases). The CDR3 extends over 14 amino acids. In germline, CDR1 is MNHEY, CDR2 SMNVEV (reference sequence). V lost 5 bases and J lost 4, with 12 bases in between. The CDR3 region is CASSPLTGYNEQFF. CDR3 DNA sequence: TGTGCCAGCAGTCCGTTAACAGGGTACAATGAGCAGTTCTTC.

This sequence joins TRBV4-1 and TRBJ2-5; TRBD2 might be the D (5 bases). Germline CDR1 reads MGHRA; CDR2 reads YSYEKL. Trimming shortened V by 0 bases and J by 0 bases, and 14 bases separated the two germline ends. The CDR3 loop spans 17 amino acids. The CDR3 reads CASSQDLLTTYQETQYF. In DNA, the CDR3 is TGCGCCAGCAGCCAAGATCTTTTGACTACGTACCAAGAGACCCAGTACTTC.

The rearrangement links TRBV14 to TRBJ2-7; D unclear. The V end was cut by 0 bases, the J end by 2 bases, with 8 bases between. CDR1 SGHDN and CDR2 FVKESK come from the germline V gene. CDR3 length: 14 amino acids. CDR3 nucleotide sequence: TGTGCCAGCAGCCAAGACGACACCCCCTACGAGCAGTACTTC. It yields the protein CASSQDDTPYEQYF.

V gene TRBV6-1 combines with J gene TRBJ2-2, with a possible D match to TRBD1 (6 bases). This CDR3 has 14 residues. Per germline, CDR1 MNHNS and CDR2 SASEGT. The germline V and J ends were trimmed by 8 bases and 2 bases, with 12 bases remaining between them. The CDR3 bases are TGTGCCAGCTTGCTGGGACAAAACACCGGGGAGCTGTTTTTT. It yields the protein CASLLGQNTGELFF.

The chain joins TRBV21-1 to TRBJ2-7; TRBD1 is taken as the D call from the table, unchecked against the DNA. TRBV21-1 is reported as a pseudogene. CDR3 length: 14 residues. In DNA, the CDR3 is TGTGCCAGCAGCAGAGGGACAGATAACCACGAGCAGTACTTC. Its translation: CASSRGTDNHEQYF.

The chain joins TRBV4-2 to TRBJ2-7; 9 positions agree with TRBD2. Germline assignment: CDR1 LGHNA and CDR2 YNFKEQ. The V and J ends lost 0 bases and 0 bases, in that order; junction bases with no gene match: 3. This CDR3 is built from 16 residues. The CDR3 nucleotides read TGTGCCAGCAGCCAAGAATCGACTAGCGGCTCCTACGAGCAGTACTTC. It translates to CASSQESTSGSYEQYF.